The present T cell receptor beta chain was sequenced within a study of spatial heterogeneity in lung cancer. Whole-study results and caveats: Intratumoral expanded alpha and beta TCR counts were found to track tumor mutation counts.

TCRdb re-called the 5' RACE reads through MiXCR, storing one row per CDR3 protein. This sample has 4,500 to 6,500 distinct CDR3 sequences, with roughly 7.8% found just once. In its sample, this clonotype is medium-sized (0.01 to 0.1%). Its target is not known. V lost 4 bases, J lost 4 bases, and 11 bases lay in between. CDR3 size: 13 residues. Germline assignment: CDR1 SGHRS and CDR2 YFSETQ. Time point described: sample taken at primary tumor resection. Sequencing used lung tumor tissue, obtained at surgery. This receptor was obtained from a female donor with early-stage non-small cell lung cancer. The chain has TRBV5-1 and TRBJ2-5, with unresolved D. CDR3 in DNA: TGCGCCAGCAGCAAAGATATCGCAGAGACCCAGTACTTC. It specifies CASSKDIAETQYF.